Each of the 9 T cell receptor beta chains below was sequenced from the same sample in a study of OX40 agonist ivuxolimab in advanced cancers. This table comes from immunoSEQ multiplex PCR, and its TCRdb copy is limited to in-frame clones, with some not included. In the table there are approximately 46,000 clones, roughly four fifths of which are singletons. Sequencing used CD4+ or CD8+ T cells sorted from blood, obtained in a trial of the OX40 agonist ivuxolimab. The source of these receptors is an adult with an advanced solid tumor such as melanoma, head and neck, liver or kidney cancer.

The chain employs TRBV11-2 and TRBJ2-1; D remains unclear. V was cut by 3 bases and J by 9 bases, with 15 bases left in between. Germline CDR1 reads SGHAT; CDR2 reads FQNNGV. The length of the CDR3 is 14 residues. CDR3 amino acids: CASSFPPLDVEQFF. In nucleotides, the CDR3 is TGTGCCAGCAGCTTTCCCCCCCTGGATGTTGAGCAGTTCTTC. The full variable domain, its missing parts supplied by reference TRBV11-2 and TRBJ2-1, is EAGVAQSPRYKIIEKRQSVAFWCNPISGHATLYWYQQILGQGPKLLIQFQNNGVVDDSQLPKDRFSAERLKGVDSTLKIQPAKLEDSAVYLCASSFPPLDVEQFFGPGTRLTVL.

The sample holds a few counts of this clone. This rearrangement joins TRBV19 to TRBJ2-1; 7 nucleotides line up with TRBD2. Per the germline V gene, CDR1 is LNHDA and CDR2 is SQIVND (reference sequence). The CDR3 spans 15 residues. V lost 2 bases, J lost 5 bases, and 6 bases stayed unmatched. CDR3 sequence: CASSISSAGHNEQFF. In nucleotides, the CDR3 is TGTGCCAGTAGTATAAGCTCAGCGGGGCACAATGAGCAGTTCTTC.

The V call is TRBV9, the J call TRBJ2-1; 12 nucleotides agree with TRBD1. Germline-derived CDR1 and CDR2 are SGDLS and YYNGEE. The ends lost 0 bases at V and 7 bases at J; junction bases unmatched: 8. This CDR3 region has 17 residues. CDR3 nucleotides: TGTGCCAGCAGCGTAGACACCGGGACAGGGGGCCGAAATGAGCAGTTCTTC. It is translated as CASSVDTGTGGRNEQFF.

This clone came up a few times. The chain is built from TRBV5-1 and TRBJ2-7; weak D call: TRBD2 (5 bases). The CDR3 is made up of 15 amino acids. Germline loops: CDR1 SGHRS, CDR2 YFSETQ. Trimming shortened V by 0 bases and J by 0 bases, and 10 bases separated the two germline ends. The DNA for the CDR3 is TGCGCCAGCAGCTTGGCCTCGGAGGCCTCCTACGAGCAGTACTTC. Amino acids: CASSLASEASYEQYF.

This clone was found a few times. The chain joins TRBV4-1 to TRBJ2-3, with 7 bases matching TRBD2. The germline gives CDR1 MGHRA, CDR2 YSYEKL. This CDR3 contains 19 residues. The ends lost 3 bases at V and 4 bases at J; junction bases unmatched: 19. The CDR3 here is CASSQAPILLAGVPDTQYF. Written as DNA, the CDR3 is TGCGCCAGCAGCCAGGCCCCCATCCTACTCGCGGGAGTCCCAGATACGCAGTATTTT.

Comments on this clone: Other DNA sequences in this specimen translate into the identical CDR3. The J gene is TRBJ2-1, the V gene TRBV2; D remains ambiguous. Germline V gene data show CDR1 as SNHLY and CDR2 as FYNNEI. This CDR3 region has 13 residues. The V end lost 3 bases, the J end lost 2 bases, and 5 bases lay between the germline ends. CDR3 nucleotides: TGTGCCAGCAGTGAGGGAACCTACAATGAGCAGTTCTTC. It specifies CASSEGTYNEQFF.

This clone was recorded once. V usage is TRBV5-5 and J usage is TRBJ2-7; 8 nucleotides match TRBD1. This CDR3 spans 17 amino acids. The germline V gene encodes CDR1 SGHKS and CDR2 YYEKEE (reference sequence). The V and J ends lost 4 bases and 0 bases, in that order; junction bases with no gene match: 12. In nucleotides, the CDR3 is TGTGCCAGCAGCAACCGGGACAGGCTTACCCTCTCCTACGAGCAGTACTTC. Translated: CASSNRDRLTLSYEQYF.

This chain joins TRBV7-9 and TRBJ2-1; TRBD2 matches at 10 bases. V was pared by 5 bases and J by 5 bases, with 6 bases of the junction left unmatched. The CDR3 totals 15 residues. Germline CDR1 and CDR2: SEHNR and FQNEAQ (reference sequence). The CDR3, as DNA: TGTGCCAGCAGCCGTCAGACTAGCGGGCACAATGAGCAGTTCTTC. Its translation: CASSRQTSGHNEQFF.

The V call is TRBV5-4, the J call TRBJ2-1; 13 nucleotides match TRBD2. This CDR3 is built from 17 residues. With 4 bases clipped from V and 6 bases from J, the junction kept 10 bases outside the gene matches. In germline, CDR1 is SGHNT, CDR2 YYREEE (reference sequence). The CDR3 DNA follows: TGTGCCAGCAGCCAGGGACTAGCGGGACGGGATTCCAATGAGCAGTTCTTC. This codes for CASSQGLAGRDSNEQFF.